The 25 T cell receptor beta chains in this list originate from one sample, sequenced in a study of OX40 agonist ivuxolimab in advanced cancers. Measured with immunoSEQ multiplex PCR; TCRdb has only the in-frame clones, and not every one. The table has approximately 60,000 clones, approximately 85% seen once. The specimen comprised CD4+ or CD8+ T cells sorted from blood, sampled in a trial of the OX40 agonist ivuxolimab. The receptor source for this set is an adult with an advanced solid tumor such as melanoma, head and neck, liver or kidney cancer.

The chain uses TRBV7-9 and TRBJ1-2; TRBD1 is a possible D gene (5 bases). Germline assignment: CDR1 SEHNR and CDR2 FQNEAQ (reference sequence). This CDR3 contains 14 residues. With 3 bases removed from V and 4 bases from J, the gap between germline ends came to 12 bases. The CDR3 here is CASSFSQGRYGYTF. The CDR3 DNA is TGTGCCAGCAGCTTTTCCCAGGGACGCTATGGCTACACCTTC.

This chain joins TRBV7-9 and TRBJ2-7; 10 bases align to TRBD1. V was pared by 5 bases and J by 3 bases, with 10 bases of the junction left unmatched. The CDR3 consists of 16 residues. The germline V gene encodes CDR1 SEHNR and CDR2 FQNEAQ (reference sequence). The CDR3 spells CASSRTRGTGDYEQYF. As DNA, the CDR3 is TGTGCCAGCAGCCGTACTCGAGGGACAGGGGACTACGAGCAGTACTTC.

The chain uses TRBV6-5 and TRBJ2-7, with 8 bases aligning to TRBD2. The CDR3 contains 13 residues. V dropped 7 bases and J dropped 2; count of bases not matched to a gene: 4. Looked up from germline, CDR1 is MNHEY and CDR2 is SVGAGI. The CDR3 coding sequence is TGTGCCAGCACCTCGGGGGGGCCCTACGAGCAGTACGTC. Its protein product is CASTSGGPYEQYV.

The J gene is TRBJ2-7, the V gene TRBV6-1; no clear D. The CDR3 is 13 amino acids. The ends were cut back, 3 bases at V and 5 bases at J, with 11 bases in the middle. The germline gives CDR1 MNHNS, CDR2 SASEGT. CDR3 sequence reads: CASSDSPWDEQYV. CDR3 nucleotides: TGTGCCAGCAGTGACAGCCCCTGGGACGAGCAGTACGTC.

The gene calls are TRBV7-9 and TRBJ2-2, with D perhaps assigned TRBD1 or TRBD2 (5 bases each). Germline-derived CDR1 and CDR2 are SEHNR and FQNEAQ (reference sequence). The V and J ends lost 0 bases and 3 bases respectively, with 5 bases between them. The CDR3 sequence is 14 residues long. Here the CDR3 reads CASSLAGDTGELFF. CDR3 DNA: TGTGCCAGCAGCTTAGCGGGGGACACCGGGGAGCTGTTTTTT.

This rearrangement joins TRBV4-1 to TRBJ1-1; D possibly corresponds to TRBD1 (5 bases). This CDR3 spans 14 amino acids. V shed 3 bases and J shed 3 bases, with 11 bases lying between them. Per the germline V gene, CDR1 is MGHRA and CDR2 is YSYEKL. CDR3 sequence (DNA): TGCGCCAGCAGCCACGACAGCTCCTACACTGAAGCTTTCTTT. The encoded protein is CASSHDSSYTEAFF.

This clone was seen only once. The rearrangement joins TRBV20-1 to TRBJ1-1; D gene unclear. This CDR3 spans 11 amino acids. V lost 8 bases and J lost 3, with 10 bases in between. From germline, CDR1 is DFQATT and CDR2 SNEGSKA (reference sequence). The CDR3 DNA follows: TGCAGTTCAAACACTGACACTGAAGCTTTCTTT. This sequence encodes CSSNTDTEAFF.

The CDR3 nucleotides are TGTGCCAGCAGCCATACTAGCTTCGGCACAGATACGCAGTATTTT. Translated, it gives CASSHTSFGTDTQYF. This chain links TRBV9 with TRBJ2-3, with D possibly matching TRBD2 (6 bases). CDR3 length equals 15 residues. The V and J ends lost 4 bases and 1 base respectively, with 13 bases between them. Germline CDR1 is SGDLS and CDR2 is YYNGEE.

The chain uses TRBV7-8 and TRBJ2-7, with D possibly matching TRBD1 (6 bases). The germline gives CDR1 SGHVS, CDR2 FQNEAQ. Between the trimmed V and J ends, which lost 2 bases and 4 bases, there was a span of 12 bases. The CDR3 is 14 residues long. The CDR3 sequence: CASSLSVQGYEQYV. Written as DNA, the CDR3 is TGTGCCAGCAGCTTATCCGTACAGGGTTACGAGCAGTACGTC.

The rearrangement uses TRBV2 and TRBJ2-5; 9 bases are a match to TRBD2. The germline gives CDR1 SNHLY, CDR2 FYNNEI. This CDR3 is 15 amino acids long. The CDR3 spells CAKGLAGKELETQYF. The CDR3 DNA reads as TGTGCTAAAGGGCTAGCGGGAAAGGAGCTAGAGACCCAGTACTTC.

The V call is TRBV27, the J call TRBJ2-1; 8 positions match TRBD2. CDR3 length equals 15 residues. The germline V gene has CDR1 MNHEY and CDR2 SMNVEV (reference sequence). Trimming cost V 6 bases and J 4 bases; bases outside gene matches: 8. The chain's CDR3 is CASSLTSGLYNEQFF. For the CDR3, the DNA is TGTGCCAGCAGCCTTACTAGCGGACTATACAATGAGCAGTTCTTC.

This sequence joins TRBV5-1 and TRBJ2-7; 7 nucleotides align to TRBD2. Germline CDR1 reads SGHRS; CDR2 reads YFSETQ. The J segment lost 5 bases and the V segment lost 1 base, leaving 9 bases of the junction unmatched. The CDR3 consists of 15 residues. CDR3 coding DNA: TGCGCCAGCAGCTTGTTACCCCGGGCGGGGGACGAGCAGTACGTC. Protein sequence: CASSLLPRAGDEQYV.

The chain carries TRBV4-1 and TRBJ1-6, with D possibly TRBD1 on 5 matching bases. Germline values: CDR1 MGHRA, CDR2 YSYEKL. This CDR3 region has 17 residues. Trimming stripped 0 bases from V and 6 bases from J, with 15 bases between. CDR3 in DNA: TGCGCCAGCAGCCAAGATGTGGTAGGGGTCTCTAATTCACCCCTCCACTTT. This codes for CASSQDVVGVSNSPLHF.

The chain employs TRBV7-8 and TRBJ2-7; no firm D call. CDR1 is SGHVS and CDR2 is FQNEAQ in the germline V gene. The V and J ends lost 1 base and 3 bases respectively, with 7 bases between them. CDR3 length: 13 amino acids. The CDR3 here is CASSLESSYEQYF. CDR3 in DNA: TGTGCCAGCAGCTTAGAGAGTAGCTACGAGCAGTACTTC.

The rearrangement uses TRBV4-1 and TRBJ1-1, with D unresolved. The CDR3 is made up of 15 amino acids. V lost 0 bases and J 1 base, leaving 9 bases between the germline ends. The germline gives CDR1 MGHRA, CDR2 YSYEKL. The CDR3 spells CASSQEGFGNTEAFF. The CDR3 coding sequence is TGCGCCAGCAGCCAAGAGGGGTTTGGGAACACTGAAGCTTTCTTT.

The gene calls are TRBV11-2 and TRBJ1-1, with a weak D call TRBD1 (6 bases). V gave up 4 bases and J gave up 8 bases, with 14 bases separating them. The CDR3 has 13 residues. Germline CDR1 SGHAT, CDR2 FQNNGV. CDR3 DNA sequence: TGTGCCAGCAGCTGGGGGACAAAACAGGAAGCTTTCTTT. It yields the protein CASSWGTKQEAFF.

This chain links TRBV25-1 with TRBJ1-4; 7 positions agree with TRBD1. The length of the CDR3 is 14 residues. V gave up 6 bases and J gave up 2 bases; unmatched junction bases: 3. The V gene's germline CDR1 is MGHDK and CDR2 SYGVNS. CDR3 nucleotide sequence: TGTGCCAGCAGCCTGACAGGGACTAATGAAAAACTGTTTTTT. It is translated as CASSLTGTNEKLFF.

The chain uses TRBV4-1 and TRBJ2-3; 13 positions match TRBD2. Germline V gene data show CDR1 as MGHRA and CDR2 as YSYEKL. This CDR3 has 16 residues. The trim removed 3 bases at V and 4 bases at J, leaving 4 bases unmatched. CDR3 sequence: CASSHPGLAGADTQYF. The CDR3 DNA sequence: TGCGCCAGCAGCCATCCCGGACTAGCGGGGGCAGATACGCAGTATTTT.

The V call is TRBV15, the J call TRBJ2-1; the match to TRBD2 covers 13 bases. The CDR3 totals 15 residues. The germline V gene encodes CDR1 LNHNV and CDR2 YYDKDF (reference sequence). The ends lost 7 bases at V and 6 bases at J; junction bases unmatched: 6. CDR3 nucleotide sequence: TGTGCCACCATGGGGACTAGCGGGACGGGCAATGAGCAGTTCTTC. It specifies CATMGTSGTGNEQFF.

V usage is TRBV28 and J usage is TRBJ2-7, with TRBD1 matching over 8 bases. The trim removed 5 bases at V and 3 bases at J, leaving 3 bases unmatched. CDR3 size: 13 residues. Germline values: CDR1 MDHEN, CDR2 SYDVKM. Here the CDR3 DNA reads TGTGCCAGCAGTAAAACAGGGGGCTACGAGCAGTACGTC. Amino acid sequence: CASSKTGGYEQYV.

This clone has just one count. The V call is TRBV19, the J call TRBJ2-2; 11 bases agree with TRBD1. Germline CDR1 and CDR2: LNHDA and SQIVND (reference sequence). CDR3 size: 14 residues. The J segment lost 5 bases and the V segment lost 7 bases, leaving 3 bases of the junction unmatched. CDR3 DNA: TGTGCCAGTACGGACAGGGGGCGAACCGGGGAGCTGTTTTTT. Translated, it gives CASTDRGRTGELFF.

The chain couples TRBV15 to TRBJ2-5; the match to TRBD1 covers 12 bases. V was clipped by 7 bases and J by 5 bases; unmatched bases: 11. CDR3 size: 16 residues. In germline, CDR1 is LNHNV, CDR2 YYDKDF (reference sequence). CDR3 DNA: TGTGCCACCATACCCGGGACAGGGGGCGCGGAGGAGACCCAGTACTTC. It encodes CATIPGTGGAEETQYF. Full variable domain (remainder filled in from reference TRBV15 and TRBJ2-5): DAMVIQNPRYQVTQFGKPVTLSCSQTLNHNVMYWYQQKSSQAPKLLFHYYDKDFNNEADTPDNFQSRRPNTSFCFLDIRSPGLGDTAMYLCATIPGTGGAEETQYFGPGTRLLVL.

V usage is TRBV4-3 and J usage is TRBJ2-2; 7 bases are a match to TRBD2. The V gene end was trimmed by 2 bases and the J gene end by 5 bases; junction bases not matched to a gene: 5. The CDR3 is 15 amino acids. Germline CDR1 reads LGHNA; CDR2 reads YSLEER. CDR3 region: CASSQPSGGTGELFF. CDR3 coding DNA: TGCGCCAGCAGCCAACCCTCCGGGGGGACCGGGGAGCTGTTTTTT.

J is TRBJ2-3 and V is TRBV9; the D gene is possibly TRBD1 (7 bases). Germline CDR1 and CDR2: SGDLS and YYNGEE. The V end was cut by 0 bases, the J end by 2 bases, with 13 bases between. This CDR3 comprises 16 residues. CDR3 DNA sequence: TGTGCCAGCAGCGTAGAGGGGGGACAGATCACAGATACGCAGTATTTT. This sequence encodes CASSVEGGQITDTQYF. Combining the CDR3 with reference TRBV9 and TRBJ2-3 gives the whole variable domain DSGVTQTPKHLITATGQRVTLRCSPRSGDLSVYWYQQSLDQGLQFLIQYYNGEERAKGNILERFSAQQFPDLHSELNLSSLELGDSALYFCASSVEGGQITDTQYFGPGTRLTVL.

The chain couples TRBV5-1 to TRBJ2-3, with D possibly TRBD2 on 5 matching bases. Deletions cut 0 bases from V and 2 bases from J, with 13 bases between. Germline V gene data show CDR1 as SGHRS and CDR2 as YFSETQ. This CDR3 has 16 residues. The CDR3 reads CASSLGTRLNTDTQYF. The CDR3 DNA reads TGCGCCAGCAGCTTGGGGACTCGCCTAAACACAGATACGCAGTATTTT.